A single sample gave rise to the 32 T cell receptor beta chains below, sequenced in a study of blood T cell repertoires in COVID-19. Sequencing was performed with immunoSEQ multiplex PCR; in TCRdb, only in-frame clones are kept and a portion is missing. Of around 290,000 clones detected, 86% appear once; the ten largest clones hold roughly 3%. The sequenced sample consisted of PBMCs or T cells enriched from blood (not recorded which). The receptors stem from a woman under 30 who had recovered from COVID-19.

In DNA, the CDR3 is TGCGCCAGCAGTGACCTAGCGGGGCGGGACGGCAATGAGCAGTTCTTC. Amino acid sequence: CASSDLAGRDGNEQFF. The chain employs TRBV10-1 and TRBJ2-1, with 9 bases lining up with TRBD2. This CDR3 has 16 residues. Trimming took 3 bases from V and 6 from J; bases not matched to a gene: 9. CDR1 WNHNN and CDR2 SYGVQD come from the germline V gene (reference sequence).

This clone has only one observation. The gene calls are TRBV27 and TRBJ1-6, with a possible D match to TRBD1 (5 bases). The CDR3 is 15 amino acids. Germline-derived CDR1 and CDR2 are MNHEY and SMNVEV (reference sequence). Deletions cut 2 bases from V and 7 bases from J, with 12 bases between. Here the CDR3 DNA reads TGTGCCAGCAGTTTAATCCAGGGTTTGAATTCACCCCTCCACTTT. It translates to CASSLIQGLNSPLHF.

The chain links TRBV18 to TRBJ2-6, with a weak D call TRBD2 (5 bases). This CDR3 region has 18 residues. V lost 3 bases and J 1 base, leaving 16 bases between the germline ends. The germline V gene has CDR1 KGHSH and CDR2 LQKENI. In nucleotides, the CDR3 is TGTGCCAGCTCACCCCCCGCGGGTATGCTTTCTGGGGCCAACGTCCTGACTTTC. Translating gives CASSPPAGMLSGANVLTF.

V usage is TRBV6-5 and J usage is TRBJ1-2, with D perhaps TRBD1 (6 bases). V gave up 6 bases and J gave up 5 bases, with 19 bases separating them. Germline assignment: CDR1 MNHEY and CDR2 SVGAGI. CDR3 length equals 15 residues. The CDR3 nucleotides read TGTGCCAGCAGAAATAGGAGGGGGGACTATTATGGCTACACCTTC. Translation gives CASRNRRGDYYGYTF.

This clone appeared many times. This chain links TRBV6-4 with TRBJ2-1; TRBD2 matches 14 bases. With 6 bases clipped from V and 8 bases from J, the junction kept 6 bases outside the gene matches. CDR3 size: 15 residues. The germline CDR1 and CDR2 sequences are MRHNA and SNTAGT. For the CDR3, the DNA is TGTGCCAGCAGCCCGGGACTAGCGGGAGTGGATGAGCAGTTCTTC. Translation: CASSPGLAGVDEQFF.

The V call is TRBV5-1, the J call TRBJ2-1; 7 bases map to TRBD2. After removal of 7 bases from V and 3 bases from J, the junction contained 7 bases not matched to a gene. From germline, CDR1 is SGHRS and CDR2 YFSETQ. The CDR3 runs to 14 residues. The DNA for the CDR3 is TGCGCCAGCCAGCGGGGCGACAACTACAATGAGCAGTTCTTC. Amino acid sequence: CASQRGDNYNEQFF.

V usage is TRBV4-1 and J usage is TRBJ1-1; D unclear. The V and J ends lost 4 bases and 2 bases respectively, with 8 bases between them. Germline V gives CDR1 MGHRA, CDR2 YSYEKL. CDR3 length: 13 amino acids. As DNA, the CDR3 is TGCGCCAGCAGCCCATACATAAACACTGAAGCTTTCTTT. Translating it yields CASSPYINTEAFF.

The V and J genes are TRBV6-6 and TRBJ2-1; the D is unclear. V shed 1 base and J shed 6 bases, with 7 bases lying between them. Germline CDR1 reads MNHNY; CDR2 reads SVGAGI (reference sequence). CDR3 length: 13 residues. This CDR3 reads CASSYFSGNEQFF. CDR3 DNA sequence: TGTGCCAGCAGTTACTTTTCAGGCAATGAGCAGTTCTTC.

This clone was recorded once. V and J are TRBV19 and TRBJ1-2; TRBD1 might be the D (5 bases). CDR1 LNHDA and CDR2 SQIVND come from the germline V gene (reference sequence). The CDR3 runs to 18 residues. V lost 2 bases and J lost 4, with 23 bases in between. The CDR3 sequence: CASSILIPRREESYGYTF. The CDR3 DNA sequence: TGTGCCAGTAGTATATTAATACCCCGCAGGGAGGAGTCCTATGGCTACACCTTC.

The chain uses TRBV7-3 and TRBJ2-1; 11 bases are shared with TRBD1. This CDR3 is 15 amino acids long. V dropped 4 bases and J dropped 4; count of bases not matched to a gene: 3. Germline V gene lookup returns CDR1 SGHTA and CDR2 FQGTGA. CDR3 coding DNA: TGTGCCAGCAGCTCTGGGACAGGGGGGTACAATGAGCAGTTCTTC. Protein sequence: CASSSGTGGYNEQFF.

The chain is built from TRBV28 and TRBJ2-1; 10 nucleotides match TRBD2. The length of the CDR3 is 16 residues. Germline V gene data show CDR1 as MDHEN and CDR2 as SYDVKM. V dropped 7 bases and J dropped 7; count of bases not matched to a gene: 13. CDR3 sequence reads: CASTGPGTSAQNEQFF. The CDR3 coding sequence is TGTGCCAGCACCGGTCCCGGGACTAGCGCCCAGAATGAGCAGTTCTTC.

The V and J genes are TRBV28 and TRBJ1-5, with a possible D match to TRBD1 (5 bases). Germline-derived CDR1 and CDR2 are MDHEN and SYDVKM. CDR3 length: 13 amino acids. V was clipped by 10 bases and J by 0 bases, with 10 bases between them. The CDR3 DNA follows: TGTGCCATCCAAGACAGTAGCAATCAGCCCCAGCATTTT. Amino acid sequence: CAIQDSSNQPQHF.

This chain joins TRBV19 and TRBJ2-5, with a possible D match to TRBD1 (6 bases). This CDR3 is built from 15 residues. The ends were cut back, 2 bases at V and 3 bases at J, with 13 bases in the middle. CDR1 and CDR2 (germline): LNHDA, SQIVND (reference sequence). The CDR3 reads CASSIWNREKETQYF. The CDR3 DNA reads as TGTGCCAGTAGTATATGGAACAGGGAAAAAGAGACCCAGTACTTC.

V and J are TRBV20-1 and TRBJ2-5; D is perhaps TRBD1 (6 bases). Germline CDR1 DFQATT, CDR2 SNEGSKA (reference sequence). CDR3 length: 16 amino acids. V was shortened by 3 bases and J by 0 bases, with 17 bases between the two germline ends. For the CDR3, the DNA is TGCAGTGCTAGTTCCCGGACAGAAAGGTACCAAGAGACCCAGTACTTC. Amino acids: CSASSRTERYQETQYF.

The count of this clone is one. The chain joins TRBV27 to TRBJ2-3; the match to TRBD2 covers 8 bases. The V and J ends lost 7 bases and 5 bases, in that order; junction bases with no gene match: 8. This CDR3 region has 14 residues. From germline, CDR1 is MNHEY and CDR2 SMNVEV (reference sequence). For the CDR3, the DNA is TGTGCCAGCACCTCGCGGGAGGCGGGAGATACGCAGTATTTT. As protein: CASTSREAGDTQYF.

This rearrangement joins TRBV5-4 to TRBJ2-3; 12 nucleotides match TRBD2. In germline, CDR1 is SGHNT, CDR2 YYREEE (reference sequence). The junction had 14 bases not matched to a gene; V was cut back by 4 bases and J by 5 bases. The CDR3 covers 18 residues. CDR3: CASSPEGLAGPSGDTQYF. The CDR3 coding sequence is TGTGCCAGCAGCCCCGAAGGACTAGCGGGACCATCGGGAGATACGCAGTATTTT.

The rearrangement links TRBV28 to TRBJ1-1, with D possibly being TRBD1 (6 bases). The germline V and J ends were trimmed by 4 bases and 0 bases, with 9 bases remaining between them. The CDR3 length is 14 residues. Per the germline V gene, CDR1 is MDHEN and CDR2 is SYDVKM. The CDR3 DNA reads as TGTGCCAGCAGTTCGACAGGCCTGAACACTGAAGCTTTCTTT. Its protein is CASSSTGLNTEAFF.

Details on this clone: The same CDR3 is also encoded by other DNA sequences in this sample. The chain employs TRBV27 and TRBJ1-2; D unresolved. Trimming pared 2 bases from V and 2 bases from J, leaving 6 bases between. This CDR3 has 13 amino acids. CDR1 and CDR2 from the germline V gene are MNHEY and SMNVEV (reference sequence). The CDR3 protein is CASSLGRNYGYTF. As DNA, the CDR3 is TGTGCCAGCAGTTTAGGCAGGAACTATGGCTACACCTTC.

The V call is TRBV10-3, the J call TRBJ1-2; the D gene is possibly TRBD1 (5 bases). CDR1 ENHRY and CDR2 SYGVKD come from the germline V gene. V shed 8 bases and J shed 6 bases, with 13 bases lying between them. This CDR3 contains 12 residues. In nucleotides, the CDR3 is TGTGCCATCCGGGCCCAGGGCGATGGCTACACCTTC. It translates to CAIRAQGDGYTF.

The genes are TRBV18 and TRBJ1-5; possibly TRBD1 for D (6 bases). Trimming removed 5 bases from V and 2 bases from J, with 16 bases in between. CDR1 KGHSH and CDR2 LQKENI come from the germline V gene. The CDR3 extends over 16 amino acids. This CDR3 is CASSVQQGMGNQPQHF. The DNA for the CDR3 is TGTGCCAGCTCAGTACAACAGGGTATGGGCAATCAGCCCCAGCATTTT.

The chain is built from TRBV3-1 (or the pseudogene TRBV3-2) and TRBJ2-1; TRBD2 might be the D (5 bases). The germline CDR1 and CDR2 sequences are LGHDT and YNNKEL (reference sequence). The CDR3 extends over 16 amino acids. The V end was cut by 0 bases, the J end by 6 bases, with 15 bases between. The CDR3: CASSQDLTVGVNEQFF. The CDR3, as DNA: TGTGCCAGCAGCCAAGATCTCACAGTCGGGGTCAATGAGCAGTTCTTC.

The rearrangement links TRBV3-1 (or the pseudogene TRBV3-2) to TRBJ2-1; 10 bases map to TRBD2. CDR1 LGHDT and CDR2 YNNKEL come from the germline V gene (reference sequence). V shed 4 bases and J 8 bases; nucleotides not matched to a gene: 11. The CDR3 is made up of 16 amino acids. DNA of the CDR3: TGTGCCAGCAGCCCCAGGACTAGCGGATATTTCGATGAGCAGTTCTTC. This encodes CASSPRTSGYFDEQFF.

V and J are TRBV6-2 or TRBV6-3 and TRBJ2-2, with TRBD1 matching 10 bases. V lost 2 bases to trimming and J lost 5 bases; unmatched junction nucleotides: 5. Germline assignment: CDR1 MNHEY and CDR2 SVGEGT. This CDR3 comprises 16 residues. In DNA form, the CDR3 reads TGTGCCAGCAGTTACGCTCGGGGACAGGGGACCGGGGAGCTGTTTTTT. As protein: CASSYARGQGTGELFF.

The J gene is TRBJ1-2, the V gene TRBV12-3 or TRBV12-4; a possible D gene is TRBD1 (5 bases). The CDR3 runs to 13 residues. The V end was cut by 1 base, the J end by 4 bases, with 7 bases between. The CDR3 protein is CASSLEGIYGYTF. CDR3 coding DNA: TGTGCCAGCAGTTTAGAGGGGATCTATGGCTACACCTTC.

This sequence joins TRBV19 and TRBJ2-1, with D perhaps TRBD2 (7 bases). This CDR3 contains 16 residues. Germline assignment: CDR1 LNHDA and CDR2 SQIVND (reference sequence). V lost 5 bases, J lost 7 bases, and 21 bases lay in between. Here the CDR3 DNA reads TGTGCCAGTAGTGTTGGGGGCGGGAGTGGGGCGAATGAGCAGTTCTTC. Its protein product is CASSVGGGSGANEQFF.

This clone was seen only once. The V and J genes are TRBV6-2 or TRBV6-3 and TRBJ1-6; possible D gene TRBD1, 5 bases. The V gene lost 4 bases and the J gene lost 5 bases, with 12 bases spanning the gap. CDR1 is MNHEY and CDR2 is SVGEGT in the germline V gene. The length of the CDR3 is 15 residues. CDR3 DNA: TGTGCCAGCAGTTTTACAGGATTTGATAATTCACCCCTCCACTTT. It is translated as CASSFTGFDNSPLHF.

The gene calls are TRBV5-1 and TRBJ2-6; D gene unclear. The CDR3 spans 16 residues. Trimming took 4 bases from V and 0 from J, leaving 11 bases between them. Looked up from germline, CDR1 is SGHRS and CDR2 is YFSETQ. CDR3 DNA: TGCGCCAGCAGCCCTACCGCCCCCTCTGGGGCCAACGTCCTGACTTTC. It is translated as CASSPTAPSGANVLTF.

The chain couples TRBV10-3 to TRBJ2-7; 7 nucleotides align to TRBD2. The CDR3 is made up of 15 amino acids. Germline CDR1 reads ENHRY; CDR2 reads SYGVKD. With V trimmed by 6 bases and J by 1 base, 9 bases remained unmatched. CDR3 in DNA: TGTGCCATCAGCCCCCGCGGGGAGGGTTCCTACGAGCAGTACTTC. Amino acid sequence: CAISPRGEGSYEQYF.

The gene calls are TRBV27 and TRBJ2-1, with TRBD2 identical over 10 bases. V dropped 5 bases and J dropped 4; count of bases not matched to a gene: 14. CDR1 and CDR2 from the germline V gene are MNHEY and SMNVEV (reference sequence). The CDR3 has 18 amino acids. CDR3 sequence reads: CASSVLAGGGGVYNEQFF. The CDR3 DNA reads TGTGCCAGCAGTGTGTTAGCGGGAGGAGGGGGGGTTTACAATGAGCAGTTCTTC.

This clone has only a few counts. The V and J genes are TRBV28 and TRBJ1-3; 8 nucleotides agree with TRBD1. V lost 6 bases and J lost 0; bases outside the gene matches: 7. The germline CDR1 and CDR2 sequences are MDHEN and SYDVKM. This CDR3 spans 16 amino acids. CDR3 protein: CASSRDRPISGNTIYF. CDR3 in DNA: TGTGCCAGCAGCCGGGACAGGCCGATCTCTGGAAACACCATATATTTT.

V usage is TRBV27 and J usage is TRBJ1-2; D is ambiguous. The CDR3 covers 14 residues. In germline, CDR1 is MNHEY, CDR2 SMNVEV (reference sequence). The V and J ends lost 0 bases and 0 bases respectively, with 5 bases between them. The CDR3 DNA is TGTGCCAGCAGTTTATCGGCGGCTAACTATGGCTACACCTTC. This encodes CASSLSAANYGYTF.

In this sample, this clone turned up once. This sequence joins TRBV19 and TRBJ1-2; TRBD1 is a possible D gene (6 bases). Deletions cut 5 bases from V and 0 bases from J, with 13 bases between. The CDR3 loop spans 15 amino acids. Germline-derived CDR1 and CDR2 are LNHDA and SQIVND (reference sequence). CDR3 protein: CASSGQTRANYGYTF. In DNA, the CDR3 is TGTGCCAGTAGTGGACAGACTCGGGCTAACTATGGCTACACCTTC.